What follows describes a single T cell receptor (beta chain). It lacks a known antigen. Base qualities were left out, and no much larger clone turns up one base away. The V and J ends are trimmed by 2 bases and 0 bases, leaving 16 bases between them. From the cysteine up to the phenylalanine, the CDR3 has a length of 16 residues. Only the CDR3 DNA is retained, 48 bases long and in frame from the first base. The germline V gene yields SQVTM for CDR1 and ANQGSEA for CDR2. The data are from a study of cytomegalovirus exposure and HLA in healthy donors listed by TCRdb under 2017. About the study as a whole: According to a later analysis, one platform produced both the roughly 120 validation repertoires and the 666 repertoires of the first cohort. The study aimed to test whether cataloging public T cell receptors could reveal signatures of past pathogen exposure. Besides the first cohort of more than 650 subjects, a separate validation cohort made up of 120 or so different subjects was used. To predict cytomegalovirus infection status, the study brought together high-throughput TCR immunosequencing, statistical association of individual TCRs with disease status, and machine learning.

The paper as a whole reports these results and caveats: All 130 or so repertoires were used to score co-occurrence in the validation cohort in a later analysis, because that analysis had no HLA typing for the cohort. Three of the identified cytomegalovirus-associated TCR beta chains were confirmed in vitro to be specific for cytomegalovirus antigens. The authors suggested that the approach could potentially be generalized to other disease states and immunological phenotypes. Most TCR sequences were seen in very few donors, while some public TCRs were found in many individuals. In the study, 150 to 200 TCR beta chains were listed as associated with cytomegalovirus. The classifier was reported to diagnose cytomegalovirus status with high specificity and sensitivity in both the original cohort and the validation cohort. Subsequent analysis determined that TCRs grouped into clusters in the first cohort also showed a tendency toward co-occurrence across the 120 or so validation repertoires, and 94% of cluster scores exceeded 0.

The method was the immunoSEQ multiplex PCR assay. The source study handled its data this way. A statistical classification framework was developed to diagnose cytomegalovirus status using the catalog of TCR beta chain sequences. Imported from immuneACCESS, the table was reduced by TCRdb to in-frame sequences with V and J called. These copies leave out some clones; in studies compared against another copy, an unresolved V gene accounts for under half, and the cause of the remainder is not known. That table gives V, J and clone size, and the DNA gave D and trimming. The sample table lists 200,000 to 250,000 clones, around 80% of them with a count of one. Clones ranked in the top ten supply about an eighth of the sample. Separate from the roughly 700-subject first cohort, the validation cohort of 120 subjects was the group to which the donors belonged.

The clonotype originates from a woman aged 25 to 39 in good health and CMV-seropositive. The source material was PBMCs. Recombination connected TRBV29-1 to TRBJ1-1; a weak D assignment points to TRBD1 (5 bases agree). The CDR3 loop reads CSVELAGLLMNTEAFF. The DNA is as follows: TGCAGCGTTGAATTAGCGGGACTGCTCATGAACACTGAAGCTTTCTTT.